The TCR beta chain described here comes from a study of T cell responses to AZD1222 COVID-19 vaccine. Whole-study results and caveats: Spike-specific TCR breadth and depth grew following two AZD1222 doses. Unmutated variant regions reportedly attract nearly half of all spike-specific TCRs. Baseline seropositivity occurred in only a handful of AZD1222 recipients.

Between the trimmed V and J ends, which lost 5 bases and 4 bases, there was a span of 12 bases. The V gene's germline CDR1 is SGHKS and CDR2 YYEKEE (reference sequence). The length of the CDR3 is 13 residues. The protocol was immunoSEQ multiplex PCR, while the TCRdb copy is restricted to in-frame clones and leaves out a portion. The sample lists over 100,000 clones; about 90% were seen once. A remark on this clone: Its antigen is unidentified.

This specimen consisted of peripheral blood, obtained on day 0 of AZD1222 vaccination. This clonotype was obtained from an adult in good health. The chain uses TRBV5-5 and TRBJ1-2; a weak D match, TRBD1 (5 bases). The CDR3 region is CASRNTGTYGYTF. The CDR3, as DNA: TGTGCCAGCAGGAATACCGGGACCTATGGCTACACCTTC.